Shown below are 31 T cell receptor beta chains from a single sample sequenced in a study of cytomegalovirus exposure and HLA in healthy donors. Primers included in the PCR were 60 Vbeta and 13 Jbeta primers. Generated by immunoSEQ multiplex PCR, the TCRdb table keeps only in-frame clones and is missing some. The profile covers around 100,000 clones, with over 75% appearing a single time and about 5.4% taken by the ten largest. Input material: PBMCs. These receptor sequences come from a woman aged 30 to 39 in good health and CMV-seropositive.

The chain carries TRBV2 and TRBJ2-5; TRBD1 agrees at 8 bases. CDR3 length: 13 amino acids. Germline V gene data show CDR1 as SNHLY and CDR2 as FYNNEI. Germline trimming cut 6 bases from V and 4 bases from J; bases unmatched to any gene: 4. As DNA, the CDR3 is TGTGCCAGCAGGGTGACAGGGGTAGAGACCCAGTACTTC. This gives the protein CASRVTGVETQYF.

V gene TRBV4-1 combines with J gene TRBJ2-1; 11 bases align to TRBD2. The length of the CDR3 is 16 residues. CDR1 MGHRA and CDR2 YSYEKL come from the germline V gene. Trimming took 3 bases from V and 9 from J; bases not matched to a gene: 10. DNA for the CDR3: TGCGCCAGCAGCCACCCCGGGACTAGCGGTAGGGGTGAGCAGTTCTTC. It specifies CASSHPGTSGRGEQFF.

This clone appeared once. The CDR3 reads CASSLTSGGVDTQYF. CDR3 coding DNA: TGTGCCAGCAGCTTGACTAGCGGGGGGGTAGATACGCAGTATTTT. This chain joins TRBV27 and TRBJ2-3; 14 nucleotides match TRBD2. CDR3 length equals 15 residues. After removal of 6 bases from V and 5 bases from J, the junction contained 4 bases not matched to a gene. The germline V gene has CDR1 MNHEY and CDR2 SMNVEV (reference sequence).

The CDR3 protein is CAWISRLGRADQNIQYF. CDR3 DNA: TGTGCCTGGATTTCTCGTCTCGGGAGGGCGGACCAGAACATTCAGTACTTC. The rearrangement joins TRBV30 to TRBJ2-4; 8 nucleotides match TRBD2. This CDR3 region has 17 residues. Germline V gives CDR1 GTSNPN, CDR2 SVGIG (reference sequence). Trimming at V came to 4 bases and at J to 7 bases, leaving 18 bases not matched to a gene.

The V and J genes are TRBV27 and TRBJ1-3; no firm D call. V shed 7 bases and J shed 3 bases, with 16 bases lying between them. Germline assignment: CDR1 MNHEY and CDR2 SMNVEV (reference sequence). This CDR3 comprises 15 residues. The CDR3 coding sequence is TGTGCCAGCACCCACCACGAGGGATATGGAAACACCATATATTTT. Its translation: CASTHHEGYGNTIYF.

The CDR3 DNA reads TGTGCCAGCAGCTTGCTCTTGGGGAGTGAGCAGTTCTTC. Protein sequence: CASSLLLGSEQFF. The chain has TRBV5-6 and TRBJ2-1, with a tentative D call TRBD2 (5 bases). The CDR3 covers 13 residues. CDR1 SGHDT and CDR2 YYEEEE come from the germline V gene. Trimming pared 1 base from V and 9 bases from J, leaving 11 bases between.

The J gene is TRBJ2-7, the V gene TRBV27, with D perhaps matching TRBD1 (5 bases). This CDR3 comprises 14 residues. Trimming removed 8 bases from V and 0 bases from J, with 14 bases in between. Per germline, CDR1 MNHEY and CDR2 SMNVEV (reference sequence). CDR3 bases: TGTGCCAGCTTTCCAGGGTGGAACTCCTACGAGCAGTACTTC. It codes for CASFPGWNSYEQYF.

CDR3: CASSLLAGGPFLEQFF. CDR3 in DNA: TGTGCCAGCAGTTTACTAGCGGGGGGGCCCTTTCTTGAGCAGTTCTTC. This sequence joins TRBV28 and TRBJ2-1; 12 positions match TRBD2. The ends lost 2 bases at V and 9 bases at J; junction bases unmatched: 8. The CDR3 runs to 16 residues. Germline CDR1 is MDHEN and CDR2 is SYDVKM.

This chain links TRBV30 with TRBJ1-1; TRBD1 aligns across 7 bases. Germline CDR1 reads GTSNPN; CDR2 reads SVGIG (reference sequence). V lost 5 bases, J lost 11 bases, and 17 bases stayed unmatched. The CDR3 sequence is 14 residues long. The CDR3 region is CAWARQGKSYSAFF. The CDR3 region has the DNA TGTGCCTGGGCCCGACAGGGTAAAAGTTATTCGGCTTTCTTT. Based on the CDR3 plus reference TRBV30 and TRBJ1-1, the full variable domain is SQTIHQWPATLVQPVGSPLSLECTVEGTSNPNLYWYRQAAGRGLQLLFYSVGIGQISSEVPQNLSASRPQDRQFILSSKKLLLSDSGFYLCAWARQGKSYSAFFGQGTRLTVV.

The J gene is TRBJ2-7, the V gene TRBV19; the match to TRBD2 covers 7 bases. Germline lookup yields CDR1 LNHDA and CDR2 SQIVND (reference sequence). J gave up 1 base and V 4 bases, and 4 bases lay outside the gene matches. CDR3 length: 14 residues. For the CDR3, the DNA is TGTGCCAGTAGTACCCAGCGGGGATCCTACGAGCAGTACTTC. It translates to CASSTQRGSYEQYF.

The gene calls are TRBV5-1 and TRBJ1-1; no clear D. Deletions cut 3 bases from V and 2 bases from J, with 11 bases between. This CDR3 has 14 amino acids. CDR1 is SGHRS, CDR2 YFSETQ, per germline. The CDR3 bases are TGCGCCAGCAGCTCGTCTCCGGGAAACACTGAAGCTTTCTTT. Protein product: CASSSSPGNTEAFF. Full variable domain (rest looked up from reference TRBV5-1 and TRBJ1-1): KAGVTQTPRYLIKTRGQQVTLSCSPISGHRSVSWYQQTPGQGLQFLFEYFSETQRNKGNFPGRFSGRQFSNSRSEMNVSTLELGDSALYLCASSSSPGNTEAFFGQGTRLTVV.

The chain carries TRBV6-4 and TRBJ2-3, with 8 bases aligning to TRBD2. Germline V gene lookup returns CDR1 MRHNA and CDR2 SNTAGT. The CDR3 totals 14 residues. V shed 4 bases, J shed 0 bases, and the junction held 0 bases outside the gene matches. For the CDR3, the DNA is TGTGCCAGCAGTGCTAGCGGGAGCACAGATACGCAGTATTTT. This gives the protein CASSASGSTDTQYF.

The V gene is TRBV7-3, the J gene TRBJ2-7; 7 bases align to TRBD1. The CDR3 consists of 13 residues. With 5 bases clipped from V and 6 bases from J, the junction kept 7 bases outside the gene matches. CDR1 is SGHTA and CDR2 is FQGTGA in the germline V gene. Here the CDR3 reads CASSLGPGGEQYF. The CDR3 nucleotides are TGTGCCAGCAGCCTAGGGCCAGGGGGCGAGCAGTACTTC.

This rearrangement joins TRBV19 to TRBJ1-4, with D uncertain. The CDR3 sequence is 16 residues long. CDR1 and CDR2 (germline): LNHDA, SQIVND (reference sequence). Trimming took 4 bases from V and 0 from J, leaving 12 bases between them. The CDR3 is CASSRLVSPTNEKLFF. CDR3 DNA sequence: TGTGCCAGTAGTAGATTAGTGTCTCCAACTAATGAAAAACTGTTTTTT. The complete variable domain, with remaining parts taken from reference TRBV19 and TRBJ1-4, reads DGGITQSPKYLFRKEGQNVTLSCEQNLNHDAMYWYRQDPGQGLRLIYYSQIVNDFQKGDIAEGYSVSREKKESFPLTVTSAQKNPTAFYLCASSRLVSPTNEKLFFGSGTQLSVL.

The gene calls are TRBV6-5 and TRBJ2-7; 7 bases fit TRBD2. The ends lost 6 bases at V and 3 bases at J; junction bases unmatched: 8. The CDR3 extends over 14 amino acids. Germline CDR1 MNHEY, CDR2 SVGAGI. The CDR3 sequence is CASSPSGTYYEQYF. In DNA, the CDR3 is TGTGCCAGCAGCCCTAGCGGAACCTACTACGAGCAGTACTTC.

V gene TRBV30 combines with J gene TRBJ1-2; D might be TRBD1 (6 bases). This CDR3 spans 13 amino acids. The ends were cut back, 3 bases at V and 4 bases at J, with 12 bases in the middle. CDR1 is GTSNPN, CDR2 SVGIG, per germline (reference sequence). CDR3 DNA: TGTGCCTGGAGATCCGGGACACTCTATGGCTACACCTTC. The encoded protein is CAWRSGTLYGYTF.

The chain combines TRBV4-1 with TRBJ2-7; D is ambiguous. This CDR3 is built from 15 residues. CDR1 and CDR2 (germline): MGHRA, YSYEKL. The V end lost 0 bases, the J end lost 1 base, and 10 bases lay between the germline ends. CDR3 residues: CASSQEYTISYEQYF. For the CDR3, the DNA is TGCGCCAGCAGCCAAGAATACACAATTTCCTACGAGCAGTACTTC.

CDR3 sequence reads: CASSPAGGRQFF. The CDR3 DNA reads TGTGCCAGCTCACCCGCAGGGGGCAGGCAGTTCTTC. The rearrangement uses TRBV18 and TRBJ2-1; 8 bases are shared with TRBD1. The CDR3 sequence is 12 residues long. Unmatched junction bases numbered 4, after V lost 3 bases and J lost 12 bases. CDR1 and CDR2 from the germline V gene are KGHSH and LQKENI.

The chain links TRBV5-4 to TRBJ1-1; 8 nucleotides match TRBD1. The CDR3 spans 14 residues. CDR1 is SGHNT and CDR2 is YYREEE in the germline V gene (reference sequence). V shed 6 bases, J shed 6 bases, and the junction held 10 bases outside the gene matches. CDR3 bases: TGTGCCAGCACCGTTCAGGGGGCGCTGGCTGAAGCTTTCTTT. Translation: CASTVQGALAEAFF.

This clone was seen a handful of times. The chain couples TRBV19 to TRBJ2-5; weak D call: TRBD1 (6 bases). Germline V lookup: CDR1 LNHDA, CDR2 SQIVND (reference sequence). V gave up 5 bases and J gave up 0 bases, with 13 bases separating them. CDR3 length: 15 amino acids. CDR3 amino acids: CASSPGQSYQETQYF. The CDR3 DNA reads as TGTGCCAGTAGTCCGGGACAATCGTACCAAGAGACCCAGTACTTC.

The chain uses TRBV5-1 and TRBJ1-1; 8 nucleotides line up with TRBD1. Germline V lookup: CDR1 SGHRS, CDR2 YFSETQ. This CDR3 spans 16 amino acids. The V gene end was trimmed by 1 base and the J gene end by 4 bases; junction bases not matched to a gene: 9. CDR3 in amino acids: CASSLITGQGGTEAFF. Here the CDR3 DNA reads TGCGCCAGCAGCTTGATTACAGGACAGGGCGGCACTGAAGCTTTCTTT.

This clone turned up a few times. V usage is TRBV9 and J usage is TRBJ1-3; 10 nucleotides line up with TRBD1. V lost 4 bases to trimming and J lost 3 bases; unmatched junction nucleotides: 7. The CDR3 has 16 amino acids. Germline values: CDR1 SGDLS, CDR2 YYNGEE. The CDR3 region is CASSLGQGLDGNTIYF. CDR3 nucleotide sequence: TGTGCCAGCAGCCTGGGACAGGGGCTAGATGGAAACACCATATATTTT.

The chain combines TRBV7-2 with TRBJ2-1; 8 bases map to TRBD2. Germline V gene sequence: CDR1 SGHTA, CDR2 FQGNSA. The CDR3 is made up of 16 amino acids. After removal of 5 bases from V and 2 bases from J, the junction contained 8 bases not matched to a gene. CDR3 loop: CASSEERGTTYNEQFF. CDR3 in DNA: TGTGCCAGCAGCGAAGAGCGGGGGACAACCTACAATGAGCAGTTCTTC.

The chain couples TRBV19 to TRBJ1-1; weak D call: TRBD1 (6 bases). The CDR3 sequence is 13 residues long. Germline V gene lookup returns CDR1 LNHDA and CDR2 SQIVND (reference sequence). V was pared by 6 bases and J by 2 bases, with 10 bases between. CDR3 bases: TGTGCCAGTAGGCCGACAGGTAACACTGAAGCTTTCTTT. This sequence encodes CASRPTGNTEAFF.

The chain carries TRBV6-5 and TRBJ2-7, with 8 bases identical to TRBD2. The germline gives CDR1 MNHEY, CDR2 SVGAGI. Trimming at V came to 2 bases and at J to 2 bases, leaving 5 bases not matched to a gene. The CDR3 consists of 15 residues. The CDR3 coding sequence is TGTGCCAGCAGTTACGGTGCGGGGGGAGCCTACGAGCAGTACTTC. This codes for CASSYGAGGAYEQYF.

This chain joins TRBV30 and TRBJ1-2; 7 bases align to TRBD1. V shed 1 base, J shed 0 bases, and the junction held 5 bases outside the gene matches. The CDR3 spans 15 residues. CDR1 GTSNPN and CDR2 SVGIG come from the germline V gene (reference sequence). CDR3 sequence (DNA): TGTGCCTGGAGTGCCATGGGACAGACTAACTATGGCTACACCTTC. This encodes CAWSAMGQTNYGYTF.

The CDR3 sequence is CASSPWDREGHGYTF. The CDR3 bases are TGTGCCAGTAGTCCTTGGGACAGGGAGGGCCATGGCTACACCTTC. This chain links TRBV19 with TRBJ1-2; 9 positions match TRBD1. V trimming: 5 bases; J trimming: 6 bases; junction bases outside the gene matches: 10. The CDR3 is 15 amino acids. Per germline, CDR1 LNHDA and CDR2 SQIVND (reference sequence).

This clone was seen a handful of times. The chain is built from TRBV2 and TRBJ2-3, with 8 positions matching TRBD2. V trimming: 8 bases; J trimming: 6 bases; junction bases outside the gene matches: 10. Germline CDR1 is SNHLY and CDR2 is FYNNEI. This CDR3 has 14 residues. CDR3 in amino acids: CASSGTTSEDTQYF. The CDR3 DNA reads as TGTGCCAGCTCAGGGACGACTAGCGAGGATACGCAGTATTTT. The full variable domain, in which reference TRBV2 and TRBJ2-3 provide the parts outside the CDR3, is EPEVTQTPSHQVTQMGQEVILRCVPISNHLYFYWYRQILGQKVEFLVSFYNNEISEKSEIFDDQFSVERPDGSNFTLKIRSTKLEDSAMYFCASSGTTSEDTQYFGPGTRLTVL.

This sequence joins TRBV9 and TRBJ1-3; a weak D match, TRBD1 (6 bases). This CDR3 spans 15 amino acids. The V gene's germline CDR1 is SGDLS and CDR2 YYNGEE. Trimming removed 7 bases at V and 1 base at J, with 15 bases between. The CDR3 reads CASGPTQGSGNTIYF. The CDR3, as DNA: TGTGCCAGCGGACCCACGCAGGGGTCTGGAAACACCATATATTTT.

CDR3 amino acids: CASSQISSYEQYF. The CDR3 DNA sequence: TGCGCCAGCAGCCAAATTAGCAGCTACGAGCAGTACTTC. V and J are TRBV4-1 and TRBJ2-7; D uncertain. The CDR3 has 13 residues. CDR1 and CDR2 (germline): MGHRA, YSYEKL. V lost 2 bases to trimming and J lost 3 bases, with 8 bases between them.

CDR3 in DNA: TGTGCCAGCAGCCCCCTTCCGGGACTAGCGGGTCAGGATGAGCAGTTCTTC. Translated, it gives CASSPLPGLAGQDEQFF. V usage is TRBV14 and J usage is TRBJ2-1; 12 bases align to TRBD2. With 4 bases clipped from V and 8 bases from J, the junction kept 12 bases outside the gene matches. The CDR3 has 17 amino acids. Germline V CDR1 and CDR2: SGHDN, FVKESK.